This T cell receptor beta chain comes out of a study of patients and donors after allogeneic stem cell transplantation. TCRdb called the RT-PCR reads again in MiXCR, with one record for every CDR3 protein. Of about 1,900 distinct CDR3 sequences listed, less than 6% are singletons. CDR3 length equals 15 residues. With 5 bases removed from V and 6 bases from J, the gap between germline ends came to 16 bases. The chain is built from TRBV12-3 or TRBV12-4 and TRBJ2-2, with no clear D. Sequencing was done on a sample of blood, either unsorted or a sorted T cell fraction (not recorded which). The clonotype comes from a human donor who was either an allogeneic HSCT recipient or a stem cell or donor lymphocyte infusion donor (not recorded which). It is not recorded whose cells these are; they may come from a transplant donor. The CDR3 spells CASSDVASRAGELFF. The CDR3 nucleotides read TGTGCCAGCAGTGACGTAGCTTCTCGTGCCGGGGAGCTGTTTTTT.